This T cell receptor (beta chain) comes out of a study of T cell repertoires in cytomegalovirus infection. The CDR3 contains 15 residues. The J segment lost 6 bases and the V segment lost 3 bases, leaving 9 bases of the junction unmatched. Germline V gives CDR1 SGHAT, CDR2 FQNNGV. In TCRdb, the reads were re-called with MiXCR into one record per CDR3 protein. This sample has around 530,000 distinct CDR3 sequences, with about 30% found just once. This clonotype has a count of ten or more. J is TRBJ2-7 and V is TRBV11-2, with 9 positions matching TRBD2. Source material: PBMCs. This TCR was recovered from a human donor in good health (CMV status not recorded). Some clones in this sample may be carry-over from other donors' samples. This chain's CDR3 is CASSFLAGILGEQYF. In DNA form, the CDR3 reads TGTGCCAGCAGCTTTCTAGCGGGAATCTTGGGCGAGCAGTACTTC.